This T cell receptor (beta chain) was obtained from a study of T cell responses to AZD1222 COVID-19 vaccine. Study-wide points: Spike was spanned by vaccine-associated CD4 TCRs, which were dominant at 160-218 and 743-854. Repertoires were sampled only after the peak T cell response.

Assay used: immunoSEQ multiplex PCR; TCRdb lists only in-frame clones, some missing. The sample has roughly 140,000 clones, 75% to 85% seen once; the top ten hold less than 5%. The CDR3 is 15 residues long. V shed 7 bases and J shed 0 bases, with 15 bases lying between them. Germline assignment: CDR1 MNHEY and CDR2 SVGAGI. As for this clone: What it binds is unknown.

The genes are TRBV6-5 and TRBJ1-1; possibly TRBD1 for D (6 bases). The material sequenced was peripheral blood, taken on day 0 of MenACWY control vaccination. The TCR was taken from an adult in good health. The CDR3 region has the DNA TGTGCCAGCACCAAAGGGGGGGGCGTGAACACTGAAGCTTTCTTT. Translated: CASTKGGGVNTEAFF.